Listed below are T cell receptor beta chains from one sample, sequenced in a study of T cell clones after liver transplantation. The data were produced by immunoSEQ multiplex PCR, yet TCRdb's version contains in-frame clones alone and is incomplete. There are roughly 20,000 clones in the sample; 80% to 90% occur only once, and 13% lies in the top ten. This material consisted of CD8+ T cells from blood, taken before liver transplant. The receptor source for this set is a human donor who received a liver transplant. Each CDR3 is given with its conserved first and last residue. A D gene is named only where the DNA matches it firmly. Clone size appears in some rows only: once, few, many, or a class for an expanded clone.

clone size	D gene	V gene	J gene	CDR3 protein	CDR3 DNA
few	TRBD1	TRBV5-1	TRBJ1-1	CASSPGTGNTEAFF	TGCGCCAGCAGTCCCGGGACAGGGAACACTGAAGCTTTCTTT
NA	TRBD2	TRBV23-1	TRBJ2-1	CATIILAGGPASYNEQFF	TGCGCCACTATAATCCTAGCGGGAGGGCCGGCATCCTACAATGAGCAGTTCTTC
NA	NA	TRBV28	TRBJ1-3	CASSLSGGVTIYF	TGTGCCAGCAGTTTAAGTGGTGGGGTCACCATATATTTT
few	TRBD2	TRBV28	TRBJ2-1	CASSSERETSYNEQFF	TGTGCCAGCAGTTCCGAGCGGGAGACCTCCTACAATGAGCAGTTCTTC
once	TRBD1	TRBV29-1	TRBJ1-2	CSGQGLGGYTF	TGCAGCGGACAGGGCCTCGGTGGCTACACCTTC
NA	NA	TRBV7-6	TRBJ2-1	CASSLLTSNRDEQFF	TGTGCCAGCAGCTTACTTACTAGCAACAGGGATGAGCAGTTCTTC
NA	TRBD2	TRBV2	TRBJ2-1	CAGWTSGVESSYNEQFF	TGTGCCGGATGGACTAGCGGGGTAGAGAGCTCCTACAATGAGCAGTTCTTC
NA	NA	TRBV19	TRBJ1-1	CASSMGTKTEAFF	TGTGCCAGTAGTATGGGGACAAAGACTGAAGCTTTCTTT
NA	NA	TRBV14	TRBJ2-7	CASSRHRGGYSYEQYF	TGTGCCAGCAGCCGCCATCGTGGGGGTTACTCCTACGAGCAGTACTTC
NA	NA	TRBV4-1	TRBJ2-1	CASSQGAGSSYNEQFF	TGCGCCAGCAGCCAAGGCGCGGGCAGCTCCTACAATGAGCAGTTCTTC
NA	NA	TRBV11-2	TRBJ1-2	CASSPDPYGYTF	TGTGCCAGCAGCCCCGACCCCTATGGCTACACCTTC
NA	NA	TRBV19	TRBJ1-1	CASQRGGPNTEAFF	TGTGCCAGTCAGAGGGGGGGGCCGAACACTGAAGCTTTCTTT
NA	NA	TRBV6-5	TRBJ2-7	CASSSNRAHYEQYF	TGTGCCAGCAGTTCCAACAGGGCTCACTACGAGCAGTACTTC
few	NA	TRBV2	TRBJ1-2	CASRGMGSSYGYTF	TGTGCCAGCCGGGGAATGGGTTCGAGCTATGGCTACACCTTC
medium-sized	NA	TRBV4-1	TRBJ1-2	CASSQGADYGYTF	TGCGCCAGCAGCCAGGGCGCAGACTATGGCTACACCTTC
NA	NA	TRBV6-5	TRBJ2-2	CASRPRLGTGELFF	TGTGCCAGCCGCCCCCGTTTGGGCACCGGGGAGCTGTTTTTT
NA	NA	TRBV5-1	TRBJ1-3	CASSWRAPTENTIYF	TGCGCCAGCAGCTGGAGGGCCCCGACCGAGAACACCATATATTTT
NA	TRBD1	TRBV9	TRBJ1-2	CASSVTGEDYGYTF	TGTGCCAGCAGCGTAACAGGGGAGGACTATGGCTACACCTTC
NA	NA	TRBV2	TRBJ1-4	CASSDDEKLFF	TGTGCCAGCAGTGACGACGAAAAACTGTTTTTT
NA	NA	TRBV19	TRBJ2-2	CASKRAGSLGAGELFF	TGTGCCAGTAAGCGTGCCGGGTCCCTCGGCGCCGGGGAGCTGTTTTTT
once	NA	TRBV7-9	TRBJ1-4	CASRSAVEKLFF	TGTGCCAGCAGGTCGGCCGTCGAAAAACTGTTTTTT
NA	TRBD1	TRBV5-1	TRBJ1-1	CASSYGTGDNTEAFF	TGCGCCAGCAGCTACGGGACAGGGGATAACACTGAAGCTTTCTTT
NA	TRBD1	TRBV4-1	TRBJ1-3	CASSQEDRGWDTIYF	TGCGCCAGCAGCCAAGAGGACAGGGGATGGGACACCATATATTTT
NA	NA	TRBV28	TRBJ2-7	CASSLLLGTSSYEQYF	TGTGCCAGCAGTTTACTACTAGGTACTAGCTCCTACGAGCAGTACTTC
NA	NA	TRBV19	TRBJ2-1	CASSITAGPTYNEQFF	TGTGCCAGTAGTATAACGGCGGGACCGACCTACAATGAGCAGTTCTTC
NA	NA	TRBV30	TRBJ1-5	CAWSESGNQPQHF	TGTGCCTGGAGTGAGAGCGGGAATCAGCCCCAGCATTTT
NA	NA	TRBV7-9	TRBJ2-5	CASSAGLEAKGQYF	TGTGCCAGCAGCGCCGGCCTTGAAGCGAAAGGCCAGTACTTC
NA	NA	TRBV4-1	TRBJ2-2	CASSFRGTDTGELFF	TGCGCCAGCAGCTTTAGAGGAACGGATACCGGGGAGCTGTTTTTT
NA	TRBD2	TRBV4-1	TRBJ2-1	CASSQDPGLAGGRWEQFF	TGCGCCAGCAGCCAAGATCCGGGACTAGCGGGAGGGAGGTGGGAGCAGTTCTTC
NA	TRBD1	TRBV7-3	TRBJ2-1	CASSLLGTANNEQFF	TGTGCCAGCAGCTTGTTAGGGACAGCTAACAATGAGCAGTTCTTC
NA	NA	TRBV15	TRBJ2-7	CATSREEGQRDKQYF	TGTGCCACCAGCAGAGAGGAGGGTCAGCGGGACAAGCAGTACTTC
once	NA	TRBV2	TRBJ2-3	CASLIQSFPTDTQYF	TGTGCCAGCCTAATTCAGAGCTTCCCCACAGATACGCAGTATTTT
medium-sized	NA	TRBV2	TRBJ1-1	CASSGWGGYLNTEAFF	TGTGCCAGCAGTGGATGGGGAGGATACTTGAACACTGAAGCTTTCTTT
NA	TRBD1	TRBV2	TRBJ2-3	CASSERDSSTDTQYF	TGTGCCAGCAGTGAACGGGACAGTAGCACAGATACGCAGTATTTT
NA	NA	TRBV13	TRBJ2-7	CASSLGYGYEQYF	TGTGCCAGCAGCTTAGGGTATGGCTACGAGCAGTACTTC
NA	NA	TRBV7-9	TRBJ2-7	CASSRTAYEQYF	TGTGCCAGCAGCAGGACGGCTTACGAGCAGTACTTC
NA	TRBD2	TRBV11-2	TRBJ2-1	CASSFGLAGRSYNEQFF	TGTGCCAGCAGCTTTGGACTAGCGGGTAGGTCCTACAATGAGCAGTTCTTC
NA	NA	TRBV4-1	TRBJ1-2	CASSQTNNIYGYTF	TGCGCCAGCAGCCAAACTAATAACATCTATGGCTACACCTTC
NA	NA	TRBV9	TRBJ2-2	CASSVWVNTGELFF	TGTGCCAGCAGCGTATGGGTGAACACCGGGGAGCTGTTTTTT
NA	TRBD1	TRBV2	TRBJ2-1	CASSGQGRNEQFF	TGTGCCAGCAGTGGACAGGGAAGGAATGAGCAGTTCTTC
few	TRBD1	TRBV15	TRBJ2-3	CATSRADRGRSRDTQYF	TGTGCCACCAGCAGAGCCGACAGGGGGCGGTCGCGAGATACGCAGTATTTT
NA	NA	TRBV10-1	TRBJ2-7	CASSDDGGTYEQYF	TGCGCCAGCAGTGACGACGGCGGGACCTACGAGCAGTACTTC
once	NA	TRBV2	TRBJ2-7	CASTLGPGPSYEQYF	TGTGCCAGCACCCTGGGACCCGGGCCCTCCTACGAGCAGTACTTC
NA	NA	TRBV4-1	TRBJ1-5	CASSQVEGGNQPQHF	TGCGCCAGCAGCCAAGTAGAGGGGGGCAATCAGCCCCAGCATTTT
NA	NA	TRBV14	TRBJ1-2	CASSLVGLYGYTF	TGTGCCAGCAGCCTAGTGGGTCTCTATGGCTACACCTTC
few	TRBD2	TRBV6-5	TRBJ2-2	CASSWSSGTGELFF	TGTGCCAGCAGTTGGTCTAGCGGCACCGGGGAGCTGTTTTTT
NA	NA	TRBV28	TRBJ1-2	CASSPRGARYYGYTF	TGTGCCAGCAGTCCCAGGGGAGCCCGCTACTATGGCTACACCTTC
once	TRBD2	TRBV13	TRBJ2-1	CASSLGYSGLATYNEQFF	TGTGCCAGCAGCTTAGGCTACTCTGGACTAGCTACTTACAATGAGCAGTTCTTC
once	TRBD2	TRBV6-5	TRBJ2-2	CASSLAGDTGELFF	TGTGCCAGCAGTTTAGCGGGCGACACCGGGGAGCTGTTTTTT
NA	NA	TRBV4-1	TRBJ1-1	CASSDEGLLNTEAFF	TGCGCCAGCAGCGATGAGGGACTATTGAACACTGAAGCTTTCTTT
NA	NA	TRBV6-1	TRBJ2-7	CATIGFSYEQYF	TGTGCCACCATAGGGTTCTCCTACGAGCAGTACTTC
NA	NA	TRBV5-6	TRBJ1-1	CASRPWGSTEAFF	TGTGCCAGCAGGCCTTGGGGTAGCACTGAAGCTTTCTTT